This TCR beta chain was identified in a study of persistence of HIV-infected CD4 T cells. At the level of the study: Isolated cells were CMV- and HIV-1 Gag-responding CD4+ T cells.

Study-level points and caveats: CMV- and Gag-responding cells had lower TCRbeta richness than CD3/CD28-responding cells.

The immunoSEQ assay was version 4, run in survey mode. Here immunoSEQ multiplex PCR was the method, and the copy in TCRdb shows in-frame clones only, minus some. Here the sample spans about 36,000 clones, about 85% being singletons. This CDR3 region has 12 residues. Germline assignment: CDR1 MNHNS and CDR2 SASEGT. V shed 3 bases and J shed 5 bases, with 7 bases lying between them. Overlapping HIV-1 Gag 15-mer peptides at around 1 ug per peptide per mL were used. Sorted nonresponding memory CD4+ T cells were CD40L-negative, CD69-negative, CD45RO-high. This clone was recorded a few times. Its antigen is undetermined.

The chain carries TRBV6-1 and TRBJ1-1; D is unresolved. The specimen comprised cultured CD4+ T cells from PBMCs, sampled from a patient who received antiretroviral therapy. The TCR sequence derives from an adult with HIV. The donor label of this sample is uncertain. This CDR3 reads CASSEGNTEAFF. In DNA form, the CDR3 reads TGTGCCAGCAGTGAGGGGAATACTGAAGCTTTCTTT.